This T cell receptor beta chain was profiled in a study of chemoradiotherapy in HPV16-positive cancers. Regarding the study as a whole: Only a couple of HPV16-positive patients supplied the functional HPV-specificity definition.

CDR3 length equals 13 residues. Germline loops: CDR1 SQVTM, CDR2 ANQGSEA. Trimming left V 3 bases short and J 8 bases short, with 16 bases between. Notes on this clone: Its antigen is unidentified.

Profiled with immunoSEQ multiplex PCR; TCRdb holds only in-frame clones, not every one. Of around 24,000 clones in the sample, approximately 84% were seen once. The starting material was blood, obtained from a patient who underwent chemoradiotherapy. This clonotype was sampled from a human donor with HPV-associated anogenital cancer. The chain uses TRBV29-1 and TRBJ1-2; unclear D gene. CDR3 nucleotides: TGCAGCGTTGATGAGGACGGGGTGGGAGGCTACACCTTC. This translates into CSVDEDGVGGYTF.